What follows are 19 T cell receptor beta chains derived from one specimen sequenced in a study of T cell changes during pregnancy in multiple sclerosis. TCRdb keeps only in-frame clones here, not all; method: immunoSEQ multiplex PCR. The top ten clones hold over 1.1% of a sample with some 71,000 clones, about 90% of them seen once. The source material was peripheral blood, sampled after pregnancy. Receptors were obtained from a female donor with multiple sclerosis, enrolled in a pregnancy study.

The chain carries TRBV19 and TRBJ2-2, with a tentative D call TRBD2 (5 bases). Germline CDR1 and CDR2: LNHDA and SQIVND (reference sequence). V shed 9 bases and J shed 7 bases, with 15 bases lying between them. CDR3 size: 13 residues. The CDR3 here is CASKTEEVGELFF. The CDR3 coding sequence is TGTGCCAGCAAAACGGAGGAGGTCGGGGAGCTGTTTTTT.

CDR3 nucleotides: TGTGCCAGCAGCTTCCTGGGGGGCGGGGGGCACAATGAGCAGTTCTTC. Protein: CASSFLGGGGHNEQFF. The rearrangement uses TRBV7-2 and TRBJ2-1; TRBD2 matches 8 bases. J lost 5 bases, V lost 3 bases, and 9 bases had no gene match. The CDR3 loop spans 16 amino acids. Per germline, CDR1 SGHTA and CDR2 FQGNSA.

The chain has TRBV7-7 and TRBJ1-2; TRBD1 is a possible D gene (6 bases). The CDR3 has 15 residues. Germline loops: CDR1 SSHAT, CDR2 FNYEAQ (reference sequence). Trimming shortened V by 3 bases and J by 4 bases, and 15 bases separated the two germline ends. The CDR3 loop reads CASSFLGGRGYGYTF. CDR3 DNA: TGTGCCAGCAGCTTCTTGGGGGGGCGCGGCTATGGCTACACCTTC.

The CDR3 coding sequence is TGTGCCAGCACCCCCGGGTGGAAGACCTACGAGCAGTACTTC. It is translated as CASTPGWKTYEQYF. The rearrangement links TRBV28 to TRBJ2-7, with D unresolved. V was pared by 7 bases and J by 2 bases, with 15 bases between. The germline V gene encodes CDR1 MDHEN and CDR2 SYDVKM. This CDR3 is 14 amino acids long.

This clone was observed a single time. This rearrangement joins TRBV10-2 to TRBJ1-3; D is possibly TRBD1 (6 bases). The CDR3 loop spans 17 amino acids. CDR1 WSHSY and CDR2 SAAADI come from the germline V gene. Between the trimmed V and J ends, which lost 4 bases and 0 bases, there was a span of 16 bases. CDR3 protein: CASSVWDTLNSGNTIYF. DNA of the CDR3: TGCGCCAGCAGTGTTTGGGACACCTTAAACTCTGGAAACACCATATATTTT.

The chain links TRBV2 to TRBJ1-2; D gene unclear. V gave up 2 bases and J gave up 4 bases, with 23 bases separating them. From germline, CDR1 is SNHLY and CDR2 FYNNEI. This CDR3 contains 18 residues. The CDR3 coding sequence is TGTGCCAGCAGTGAATATAGGAACAGATCACCCGAATCCTATGGCTACACCTTC. This encodes CASSEYRNRSPESYGYTF. Variable domain in full (rest from reference TRBV2 and TRBJ1-2): EPEVTQTPSHQVTQMGQEVILRCVPISNHLYFYWYRQILGQKVEFLVSFYNNEISEKSEIFDDQFSVERPDGSNFTLKIRSTKLEDSAMYFCASSEYRNRSPESYGYTFGSGTRLTVV.

V gene TRBV13 combines with J gene TRBJ2-2; 11 bases map to TRBD2. The CDR3 totals 17 residues. Germline loops: CDR1 PRHDT, CDR2 FYEKMQ (reference sequence). Losses at the gene ends were 5 bases for V and 5 bases for J; bases not matched to a gene: 10. The CDR3 nucleotides read TGTGCCAGCAGCCTGCCGCCGTTAGCGGGGGGGACCGGGGAGCTGTTTTTT. As protein: CASSLPPLAGGTGELFF.

The chain is built from TRBV19 and TRBJ2-1; 7 bases align to TRBD2. The V gene end was trimmed by 5 bases and the J gene end by 2 bases; junction bases not matched to a gene: 9. The germline V gene has CDR1 LNHDA and CDR2 SQIVND (reference sequence). The CDR3 totals 16 residues. CDR3 bases: TGTGCCAGTAGTTCCCCCGGACTAGGAGCCTACAATGAGCAGTTCTTC. Residues: CASSSPGLGAYNEQFF.

The chain uses TRBV7-9 and TRBJ2-7, with TRBD1 as a possible D gene (6 bases). Trimming cost V 5 bases and J 3 bases, with 11 bases left between them. The CDR3 is made up of 13 amino acids. Germline CDR1 reads SEHNR; CDR2 reads FQNEAQ (reference sequence). CDR3 sequence reads: CASSVRTDYEQYF. The CDR3, as DNA: TGTGCCAGCAGCGTCCGGACAGACTACGAGCAGTACTTC.

CDR3 residues: CASSYSGGQKAFF. The CDR3 region has the DNA TGTGCCAGCAGTTACTCAGGCGGGCAGAAAGCTTTCTTT. V gene TRBV6-5 combines with J gene TRBJ1-1; no definite D call. The germline V gene encodes CDR1 MNHEY and CDR2 SVGAGI. The CDR3 length is 13 residues. Trimming removed 0 bases from V and 9 bases from J, with 11 bases in between.

V is TRBV2 and J is TRBJ1-4, with TRBD1 matching over 11 bases. This CDR3 region has 15 residues. The ends lost 4 bases at V and 5 bases at J; junction bases unmatched: 3. The germline gives CDR1 SNHLY, CDR2 FYNNEI. The CDR3 DNA reads as TGTGCCAGCAGTGCCCGGACAGGGGGCAATGAAAAACTGTTTTTT. This sequence encodes CASSARTGGNEKLFF.

CDR3 residues: CASSAGQYVYGYTF. The CDR3 bases are TGTGCCAGCAGTGCGGGACAGTACGTCTATGGCTACACCTTC. The V call is TRBV6-5, the J call TRBJ1-2; 7 nucleotides match TRBD1. From germline, CDR1 is MNHEY and CDR2 SVGAGI. There are 14 residues in the CDR3. Trimming cost V 5 bases and J 4 bases; bases outside gene matches: 7.

This rearrangement joins TRBV4-1 to TRBJ2-7, with D maybe TRBD2 (6 bases). Germline lookup yields CDR1 MGHRA and CDR2 YSYEKL. V lost 1 base to trimming and J lost 0 bases, with 10 bases between them. There are 15 residues in the CDR3. DNA for the CDR3: TGCGCCAGCAGCCAAGTAAGGAGGGCCTCCTACGAGCAGTACTTC. Translation: CASSQVRRASYEQYF.

The CDR3 loop is CASRVAPTNTGELFF. In DNA, the CDR3 is TGTGCCAGCAGGGTAGCGCCAACGAACACCGGGGAGCTGTTTTTT. The chain combines TRBV6-5 with TRBJ2-2; D is possibly TRBD2 (5 bases). V dropped 6 bases and J dropped 0 bases, with 11 bases sitting between them. The CDR3 length is 15 residues. Germline CDR1 and CDR2: MNHEY and SVGAGI.

The V and J genes are TRBV30 and TRBJ2-4; tentatively, D is TRBD1 (6 bases). CDR3 length: 14 residues. Trimming left V 2 bases short and J 4 bases short, with 12 bases between. CDR1 GTSNPN and CDR2 SVGIG come from the germline V gene (reference sequence). The CDR3 sequence is CAWSPGTSKNIQYF. The CDR3 region has the DNA TGTGCCTGGAGTCCCGGGACATCTAAAAACATTCAGTACTTC.

The V call is TRBV11-1, the J call TRBJ1-1, with 8 bases aligning to TRBD1. CDR1 and CDR2 (germline): SGHAT, FQDESV (reference sequence). V shed 3 bases and J 4 bases; nucleotides not matched to a gene: 7. The CDR3 has 15 residues. The CDR3 DNA reads TGTGCCAGCAGCTTGCAGGGGGCGCGGGGCACTGAAGCTTTCTTT. It yields the protein CASSLQGARGTEAFF.

In its sample, this clone was seen once. The chain is built from TRBV7-2 and TRBJ2-3, with 12 bases aligning to TRBD2. Per the germline V gene, CDR1 is SGHTA and CDR2 is FQGNSA. The V gene end was trimmed by 5 bases and the J gene end by 3 bases; junction bases not matched to a gene: 9. This CDR3 is built from 17 residues. The CDR3 loop reads CASSPRASGRATDTQYF. Here the CDR3 DNA reads TGTGCCAGCAGCCCCAGGGCTAGCGGGAGGGCAACAGATACGCAGTATTTT.

V and J are TRBV2 and TRBJ1-1, with TRBD1 matching over 11 bases. The CDR3 is 18 residues long. Trimming cost V 6 bases and J 0 bases; bases outside gene matches: 12. Germline CDR1 and CDR2: SNHLY and FYNNEI. This CDR3 reads CASRDGQGATDMNTEAFF. Here the CDR3 DNA reads TGTGCCAGCAGGGACGGACAGGGGGCGACAGACATGAACACTGAAGCTTTCTTT.

The chain employs TRBV28 and TRBJ2-5, with D maybe TRBD1 (6 bases). Germline loops: CDR1 MDHEN, CDR2 SYDVKM. V gave up 5 bases and J gave up 4 bases, with 17 bases separating them. The CDR3 spans 15 residues. In DNA, the CDR3 is TGTGCCAGCAGTCCCACATCGGACAGTCTAGAGACCCAGTACTTC. Residues: CASSPTSDSLETQYF.